A single sample is the source of the 8 T cell receptor beta chains below, sequenced in a study of cytomegalovirus exposure and HLA in healthy donors. PCR amplification relied on 60 Vbeta primers (plus 13 Jbeta primers). Libraries were prepared by immunoSEQ multiplex PCR; TCRdb keeps only in-frame clonotypes and omits some of them. The table lists fewer than 250,000 clones, approximately 80% of them singletons, with 11% to 15% in the top ten. The sample taken for sequencing was PBMCs. The receptors derive from a woman in her twenties or thirties in good health and CMV-seropositive.

This clone was detected once. The V call is TRBV6-1, the J call TRBJ1-1; perhaps TRBD1 as D (5 bases). V was trimmed by 2 bases and J by 4 bases, leaving 14 bases between them. CDR1 is MNHNS, CDR2 SASEGT, per germline. The CDR3 spans 15 residues. CDR3 bases: TGTGCCAGCAGTGAACTGGGAGGGGAGGGCACTGAAGCTTTCTTT. Protein: CASSELGGEGTEAFF.

The J gene is TRBJ1-3, the V gene TRBV5-1; D is unresolved. V lost 0 bases and J 8 bases, leaving 15 bases between the germline ends. Per the germline V gene, CDR1 is SGHRS and CDR2 is YFSETQ. The CDR3 is 15 amino acids. The CDR3 region is CASSLARGRQDTIYF. CDR3 sequence (DNA): TGCGCCAGCAGCTTGGCAAGAGGGAGGCAGGACACCATATATTTT. Using reference TRBV5-1 and TRBJ1-3 for the parts outside the CDR3, the full variable domain is KAGVTQTPRYLIKTRGQQVTLSCSPISGHRSVSWYQQTPGQGLQFLFEYFSETQRNKGNFPGRFSGRQFSNSRSEMNVSTLELGDSALYLCASSLARGRQDTIYFGEGSWLTVV.

The chain has TRBV6-1 and TRBJ1-5; 9 bases are a match to TRBD1. Trimming removed 5 bases from V and 6 bases from J; junction bases left unmatched: 8. The V gene's germline CDR1 is MNHNS and CDR2 SASEGT. CDR3 length: 15 amino acids. The CDR3 DNA follows: TGTGCCAGCAGTAAAGTGGGACAGGGAAGTCAGCCCCAGCATTTT. This codes for CASSKVGQGSQPQHF.

J is TRBJ1-6 and V is TRBV30; no clear D gene. The length of the CDR3 is 14 residues. Trimming shortened V by 3 bases and J by 6 bases, and 12 bases separated the two germline ends. Germline loops: CDR1 GTSNPN, CDR2 SVGIG (reference sequence). CDR3 DNA sequence: TGTGCCTGGAGGCATCCCAGGATTAATTCACCCCTCCACTTT. Translating gives CAWRHPRINSPLHF.

V is TRBV9 and J is TRBJ2-2; 10 nucleotides line up with TRBD1. Germline CDR1 SGDLS, CDR2 YYNGEE. Trimming took 6 bases from V and 3 from J; bases not matched to a gene: 5. The CDR3 covers 15 residues. Written as DNA, the CDR3 is TGTGCCAGCACCCCGGGACAGGGGTACACCGGGGAGCTGTTTTTT. Encoded protein: CASTPGQGYTGELFF.

The V gene is TRBV6-1, the J gene TRBJ1-2; D possibly corresponds to TRBD1 (6 bases). The V and J ends lost 3 bases and 0 bases respectively, with 17 bases between them. There are 17 residues in the CDR3. Germline CDR1 MNHNS, CDR2 SASEGT. In nucleotides, the CDR3 is TGTGCCAGCAGTGAGACAGGTCTAAGAAGGGCTAACTATGGCTACACCTTC. This sequence encodes CASSETGLRRANYGYTF.

This clone was counted between two and nine times. DNA for the CDR3: TGTGCCAGCCGGGCGGGACAGGGTAGAGAAAAACTGTTTTTT. Residues: CASRAGQGREKLFF. The V and J genes are TRBV6-6 and TRBJ1-4, with 9 bases aligning to TRBD1. The J segment lost 8 bases and the V segment lost 8 bases, leaving 9 bases of the junction unmatched. This CDR3 is built from 14 residues. Germline V gives CDR1 MNHNY, CDR2 SVGAGI (reference sequence).

The rearrangement links TRBV28 to TRBJ2-7, with 7 bases that match TRBD2. The CDR3 runs 14 residues. V trimming: 5 bases; J trimming: 2 bases; junction bases outside the gene matches: 6. Germline V lookup: CDR1 MDHEN, CDR2 SYDVKM. The CDR3 region is CASSSGAETYEQYF. As DNA, the CDR3 is TGTGCCAGCAGTAGCGGGGCTGAAACCTACGAGCAGTACTTC.